These T cell receptor beta chains were read from a single sample in a study of cytomegalovirus exposure and HLA in healthy donors. Sequencing used immunoSEQ multiplex PCR; TCRdb keeps in-frame clones, though not all of them. This sample has about 130,000 clones; almost 85% occur once, and the top ten carry approximately 2.6%. Sequenced: PBMCs. All receptors come from a boy aged 2-9 years in good health and CMV-seronegative. Each CDR3 is given with its conserved first and last residue. D genes are given only for firm matches. The size field is filled for only some rows; it gives once, few, many or a size class.

v_gene	len	abundance	d_gene	j_gene	CDR3nt	CDR3aa
TRBV6-5	14	.	TRBD1	TRBJ1-2	TGTGCCAGCAGTGACACAGGGGGCGTTTATGGCTACACCTTC	CASSDTGGVYGYTF
TRBV30	13	.	.	TRBJ2-4	TGTGCCTGGAGCTCGGGGTCTGAAAACATTCAGTACTTC	CAWSSGSENIQYF
TRBV29-1	13	.	TRBD2	TRBJ2-3	TGCAGCGTTGAACTGCGGGAGGGCCGCGGGCAGTATTTT	CSVELREGRGQYF
TRBV7-8	15	.	TRBD1	TRBJ1-4	TGTGCCAGCAGCTTAGTACCGGGACAGACTGAAAAACTGTTTTTT	CASSLVPGQTEKLFF
TRBV25-1	14	few	.	TRBJ2-7	TGTGCCAGCAGTTCGCGAGGGGGTTACTACGAGCAGTACTTC	CASSSRGGYYEQYF
TRBV29-1	14	.	TRBD1	TRBJ1-1	TGCAGCGTTGAAGACGTCGACAGGGCAACGGAAGCTTTCTTT	CSVEDVDRATEAFF
TRBV28	14	.	TRBD1	TRBJ1-2	TGTGCCAGCAGACCCGGGACAGTTAATTCTGGCTACACCTTC	CASRPGTVNSGYTF
TRBV7-2	14	once	.	TRBJ1-2	TGTGCCAGCAGCTATGTCAGGGAACGCTATGGCTACACCTTC	CASSYVRERYGYTF
TRBV6-5	13	.	TRBD1	TRBJ2-7	TGTGCCAGCAGTCCGGGACAGGGGGACGAGCAGTACTTC	CASSPGQGDEQYF
TRBV6-1	14	.	.	TRBJ1-1	TGTGCCAGCAGTGACAAGGCGGGCCACCGGAGAGCTTTCTTT	CASSDKAGHRRAFF
TRBV15	15	.	.	TRBJ2-7	TGTGCCACCAGCAGAGATCCAGGATTCTCCTACGAGCAGTACTTC	CATSRDPGFSYEQYF
TRBV12-5	11	once	.	TRBJ2-7	TGTGCTAGTGGTTTAGAGTATGAGCAGTACTTC	CASGLEYEQYF
TRBV5-6	17	once	.	TRBJ1-2	TGTGCCAGCAGCTTGGCCGCCGGGCGAGGGATTAACTATGGCTACACCTTC	CASSLAAGRGINYGYTF
TRBV6-1	15	.	.	TRBJ2-1	TGTGCCAGCAGTGTTATGGCGGGGTCCGAGACCGAGCAGTTCTTC	CASSVMAGSETEQFF
TRBV7-9	18	.	.	TRBJ2-6	TGTGCCAGCAGCCGAATGGACAGATCAGTCTCTGGGGCCAACGTCCTGACTTTC	CASSRMDRSVSGANVLTF
TRBV27	16	.	TRBD1	TRBJ1-5	TGTGCCAGCAGTTCTACAGGGGGGGACAGCAATCAGCCCCAGCATTTT	CASSSTGGDSNQPQHF
TRBV5-6	15	.	.	TRBJ1-2	TGTGCCAGCAGCTTGCTTCCATCCGTGAGCTATGGCTACACCTTC	CASSLLPSVSYGYTF
TRBV27	15	.	.	TRBJ2-1	TGTGCCAGCAGTCCACAGGGATTTTCTCCTAATGAGCAGTTCTTC	CASSPQGFSPNEQFF
TRBV29-1	13	.	.	TRBJ1-1	TGCAGCGTTGAAAATATCGAGGGTGCTGAAGCTTTCTTT	CSVENIEGAEAFF
TRBV29-1	13	.	.	TRBJ2-2	TGCAGCGTTGAAGCCCCGGACACCGGGGAGCTGTTTTTT	CSVEAPDTGELFF
TRBV7-8	16	.	TRBD2	TRBJ2-1	TGTGCCAGCAGCCTGAGCGGGAGAGGAGACTACAATGAGCAGTTCTTC	CASSLSGRGDYNEQFF
TRBV7-9	14	.	.	TRBJ2-7	TGTTCCAGCAGCTTAGAAGGAGGGCTCCACGAGCAGTACTTC	CSSSLEGGLHEQYF
TRBV29-1	18	medium-sized	TRBD1	TRBJ2-1	TGCAGCCCCTTACCCTACTTGACAGGGGCGTTCTCCTACAATGAGCAGTTCTTC	CSPLPYLTGAFSYNEQFF